Below, 4 T cell receptor beta chains from the same sample are listed, as sequenced in a study of shared clonotypes between healthy human individuals. The protocol was immunoSEQ multiplex PCR, while the TCRdb copy is restricted to in-frame clones and leaves out a portion. The sample lists 2 million to 3 million clones, approximately 94% occurring once. The sequenced material came from naive CD4+ T cells sorted from blood. As for subset: CD45RA+ positively selected. Every receptor here comes from a man aged 18 to 29 in good health.

The chain uses TRBV5-1 and TRBJ2-3; 10 bases line up with TRBD2. J lost 4 bases, V lost 5 bases, and 10 bases had no gene match. The CDR3 sequence is 16 residues long. Germline CDR1 and CDR2: SGHRS and YFSETQ. Written as DNA, the CDR3 is TGCGCCAGCAGTCAAGGGGCTAGCGGGGGCGCAGATACGCAGTATTTT. It yields the protein CASSQGASGGADTQYF.

The chain joins TRBV7-9 to TRBJ1-1, with a possible D match to TRBD1 (6 bases). V lost 5 bases and J lost 3, with 13 bases in between. In germline, CDR1 is SEHNR, CDR2 FQNEAQ (reference sequence). The CDR3 consists of 14 residues. DNA of the CDR3: TGTGCCAGCAGCGCCCGGGACAAAGACACTGAAGCTTTCTTT. Translation gives CASSARDKDTEAFF.

V is TRBV5-1 and J is TRBJ1-1; TRBD1 aligns across 8 bases. Trimming took 4 bases from V and 1 from J; bases not matched to a gene: 6. The CDR3 contains 15 residues. The germline gives CDR1 SGHRS, CDR2 YFSETQ. The CDR3 DNA reads TGCGCCAGCAGCCTCCCAGGGGGCGCGAACACTGAAGCTTTCTTT. Translated: CASSLPGGANTEAFF.

The genes are TRBV6-1 and TRBJ1-3; possibly TRBD1 for D (6 bases). CDR1 and CDR2 (germline): MNHNS, SASEGT. This CDR3 has 13 residues. Deletions cut 10 bases from V and 2 bases from J, with 12 bases between. This CDR3 reads CATLRTAGNTIYF. DNA of the CDR3: TGTGCCACCCTAAGGACAGCTGGAAACACCATATATTTT.